Below, 27 T cell receptor beta chains from the same sample are listed, as sequenced in a study of cytomegalovirus exposure and HLA in healthy donors. Produced via immunoSEQ multiplex PCR; TCRdb's table is partial and in-frame only. The top ten hold roughly 0.96% of the sample, which has 300,000 or so clones, around 90% seen once. The sequencing sample was made of PBMCs. The origin of the receptors is a man aged 25-45 years in good health and CMV-seronegative.

This chain links TRBV5-8 with TRBJ2-3, with TRBD1 as a possible D gene (6 bases). Germline V lookup: CDR1 SGHTS, CDR2 YDEGEE. CDR3 length: 15 amino acids. The V end lost 1 base, the J end lost 1 base, and 10 bases lay between the germline ends. CDR3 residues: CASSLQGSRTDTQYF. Here the CDR3 DNA reads TGTGCCAGCAGCTTGCAGGGGTCCCGCACAGATACGCAGTATTTT.

This chain links TRBV11-2 with TRBJ1-2; no clear D. The germline V and J ends were trimmed by 0 bases and 3 bases, with 5 bases remaining between them. The CDR3 sequence is 13 residues long. Germline CDR1 is SGHAT and CDR2 is FQNNGV. DNA of the CDR3: TGTGCCAGCAGCTTAGAAACAGACTATGGCTACACCTTC. Amino acid sequence: CASSLETDYGYTF.

This clone was counted once. The chain links TRBV4-3 to TRBJ1-3, with 7 positions matching TRBD1. This CDR3 spans 14 amino acids. CDR1 is LGHNA and CDR2 is YSLEER in the germline V gene. J gave up 8 bases and V 2 bases, and 6 bases lay outside the gene matches. The CDR3 protein is CASSQLGQKDTIYF. DNA for the CDR3: TGCGCCAGCAGCCAATTGGGACAGAAGGACACCATATATTTT.

V is TRBV10-2 and J is TRBJ2-5; the match to TRBD1 covers 7 bases. J gave up 0 bases and V 1 base, and 8 bases lay outside the gene matches. CDR1 WSHSY and CDR2 SAAADI come from the germline V gene. The CDR3 loop spans 17 amino acids. The CDR3 protein is CASSEWAGTAYQETQYF. In nucleotides, the CDR3 is TGCGCCAGCAGTGAGTGGGCCGGGACAGCCTACCAAGAGACCCAGTACTTC.

The V call is TRBV10-1, the J call TRBJ1-2; D call uncertain. Between the trimmed V and J ends, which lost 0 bases and 10 bases, there was a span of 15 bases. The CDR3 runs 14 residues. CDR1 WNHNN and CDR2 SYGVQD come from the germline V gene (reference sequence). CDR3 sequence reads: CASSESLDRTVYTF. For the CDR3, the DNA is TGCGCCAGCAGTGAGTCGCTAGACCGAACTGTCTACACCTTC.

The rearrangement uses TRBV19 and TRBJ1-1; possibly TRBD1 for D (6 bases). The CDR3 runs to 17 residues. V lost 1 base and J lost 0, with 15 bases in between. Per the germline V gene, CDR1 is LNHDA and CDR2 is SQIVND (reference sequence). The CDR3 region has the DNA TGTGCCAGTAGTATAGCCCTCCAGGACAGATTGAACACTGAAGCTTTCTTT. The encoded protein is CASSIALQDRLNTEAFF.

The chain recombines TRBV5-8 with TRBJ1-3; TRBD1 agrees at 7 bases. The CDR3 contains 14 residues. V lost 4 bases and J lost 5; bases outside the gene matches: 6. In germline, CDR1 is SGHTS, CDR2 YDEGEE. CDR3 sequence reads: CASSQGQDRNTIYF. The CDR3 region has the DNA TGTGCCAGCAGCCAAGGACAGGATAGAAACACCATATATTTT.

The chain links TRBV7-2 to TRBJ2-3; 14 bases line up with TRBD2. The CDR3 runs to 19 residues. J gave up 4 bases and V 1 base, and 10 bases lay outside the gene matches. The germline gives CDR1 SGHTA, CDR2 FQGNSA. The CDR3 here is CASSLVGVGTSGGSDTQYF. The CDR3 region has the DNA TGTGCCAGCAGCTTAGTTGGCGTGGGGACTAGCGGGGGTTCAGATACGCAGTATTTT.

The V and J genes are TRBV27 and TRBJ1-3, with D perhaps matching TRBD1 (6 bases). Germline CDR1 is MNHEY and CDR2 is SMNVEV (reference sequence). Trimming took off 5 bases at V and 0 bases at J, with 11 bases between the two ends. The CDR3 totals 15 residues. The CDR3 DNA sequence: TGTGCCAGCAGTCAGGGGACACACTCTGGAAACACCATATATTTT. Amino acid sequence: CASSQGTHSGNTIYF.

CDR3 coding DNA: TGCGCCAGCAGCACTCGACAGGAAAACACTGAAGCTTTCTTT. It specifies CASSTRQENTEAFF. The chain couples TRBV4-1 to TRBJ1-1; a possible D gene is TRBD1 (6 bases). The CDR3 is made up of 14 amino acids. V lost 5 bases, J lost 2 bases, and 12 bases lay in between. CDR1 and CDR2 (germline): MGHRA, YSYEKL.

This sequence joins TRBV5-6 and TRBJ1-4; D gene uncertain. V was clipped by 6 bases and J by 3 bases, with 15 bases between them. The CDR3 totals 15 residues. CDR1 and CDR2 (germline): SGHDT, YYEEEE. The CDR3 here is CASTTVYRSNEKLFF. The CDR3 region has the DNA TGTGCCAGCACCACTGTCTACAGATCTAATGAAAAACTGTTTTTT.

This rearrangement joins TRBV5-1 to TRBJ2-3, with 9 bases aligning to TRBD1. With V trimmed by 0 bases and J by 6 bases, 2 bases remained unmatched. This CDR3 comprises 14 residues. Germline values: CDR1 SGHRS, CDR2 YFSETQ. Written as DNA, the CDR3 is TGCGCCAGCAGCTTGGCCGACAGGGGGGATACGCAGTATTTT. Translating it yields CASSLADRGDTQYF.

The rearrangement links TRBV4-3 to TRBJ1-2; a possible D gene is TRBD1 (5 bases). The length of the CDR3 is 17 residues. Trimming removed 0 bases at V and 4 bases at J, with 18 bases between. The germline gives CDR1 LGHNA, CDR2 YSLEER. The CDR3 DNA reads TGCGCCAGCAGCCAAGAGCGGGGGGACGGAGCCTTCTATGGCTACACCTTC. It translates to CASSQERGDGAFYGYTF.

This clone has a handful of counts. This chain links TRBV19 with TRBJ1-2; a weak D match, TRBD1 (6 bases). Germline CDR1 LNHDA, CDR2 SQIVND (reference sequence). The ends were cut back, 6 bases at V and 1 base at J, with 9 bases in the middle. The CDR3 runs 13 residues. The CDR3 protein is CASRDSLNYGYTF. For the CDR3, the DNA is TGTGCCAGTAGGGACAGTCTTAACTATGGCTACACCTTC.

This chain connects TRBV6-5 to TRBJ1-5; TRBD1 agrees at 8 bases. There are 15 residues in the CDR3. Per germline, CDR1 MNHEY and CDR2 SVGAGI. Trimming at V came to 5 bases and at J to 5 bases, leaving 8 bases not matched to a gene. The CDR3 DNA sequence: TGTGCCAGCAGTCCGTGGACAGGGAGTTATCAGCCCCAGCATTTT. Its protein product is CASSPWTGSYQPQHF.

CDR3 protein: CASSEARTGRGHQPQHF. The CDR3 DNA follows: TGTGCCAGCAGTGAAGCCCGGACAGGGCGTGGGCATCAGCCCCAGCATTTT. The chain employs TRBV6-1 and TRBJ1-5, with TRBD1 matching over 8 bases. Losses at the gene ends were 0 bases for V and 5 bases for J; bases not matched to a gene: 9. This CDR3 has 17 residues. Germline V gene data show CDR1 as MNHNS and CDR2 as SASEGT.

The chain combines TRBV6-1 with TRBJ2-7, with D uncertain. The CDR3 consists of 13 residues. The germline V gene has CDR1 MNHNS and CDR2 SASEGT. With 2 bases removed from V and 6 bases from J, the gap between germline ends came to 11 bases. This chain's CDR3 is CASSERSRTEQYF. The CDR3 nucleotides read TGTGCCAGCAGTGAAAGAAGCCGAACCGAGCAGTACTTC.

The rearrangement uses TRBV5-1 and TRBJ2-7; 11 bases are a match to TRBD2. Losses at the gene ends were 0 bases for V and 2 bases for J; bases not matched to a gene: 1. CDR1 and CDR2 from the germline V gene are SGHRS and YFSETQ. CDR3 length: 15 amino acids. Here the CDR3 DNA reads TGCGCCAGCAGCTTGGCTAGCGGGGGGACCTACGAGCAGTACTTC. As protein: CASSLASGGTYEQYF.

The chain uses TRBV5-1 and TRBJ2-1, with a weak D call TRBD2 (6 bases). The V gene's germline CDR1 is SGHRS and CDR2 YFSETQ. V gave up 9 bases and J gave up 8 bases, with 24 bases separating them. The CDR3 totals 15 residues. The CDR3: CATTTAGGARYEQFF. DNA for the CDR3: TGCGCCACAACCACGGCGGGCGGGGCTCGCTATGAGCAGTTCTTC.

The chain couples TRBV6-5 to TRBJ2-1; possible D gene TRBD2, 5 bases. Germline CDR1 and CDR2: MNHEY and SVGAGI. The V end was cut by 6 bases, the J end by 2 bases, with 14 bases between. CDR3 length: 15 amino acids. CDR3: CASRFDSGTYNEQFF. The CDR3 DNA sequence: TGTGCCAGCAGGTTCGATTCCGGGACCTACAATGAGCAGTTCTTC.

The chain is built from TRBV29-1 and TRBJ2-5; 8 nucleotides agree with TRBD1. The CDR3 is 13 residues long. Germline assignment: CDR1 SQVTM and CDR2 ANQGSEA. V shed 6 bases, J shed 3 bases, and the junction held 6 bases outside the gene matches. The CDR3 reads CSVAGQGKETQYF. CDR3 in DNA: TGCAGCGTCGCCGGACAGGGTAAAGAGACCCAGTACTTC.

The chain uses TRBV18 and TRBJ2-3, with 8 bases aligning to TRBD2. This CDR3 contains 16 residues. V shed 0 bases, J shed 4 bases, and the junction held 6 bases outside the gene matches. CDR1 and CDR2 from the germline V gene are KGHSH and LQKENI. The CDR3 DNA sequence: TGTGCCAGCTCACCACCTAAGCGGGGGTATCCAGATACGCAGTATTTT. This translates into CASSPPKRGYPDTQYF.

This clone was recorded a few times. J is TRBJ1-2 and V is TRBV6-1, with a weak D call TRBD1 (5 bases). The CDR3 loop spans 13 amino acids. The V end was cut by 3 bases, the J end by 10 bases, with 15 bases between. Germline lookup yields CDR1 MNHNS and CDR2 SASEGT. CDR3 amino acids: CASSDLIDSLYTF. CDR3 coding DNA: TGTGCCAGCAGTGACTTAATCGACAGTCTCTACACCTTC.

CDR3 DNA sequence: TGTGCCAGCAGCTCCCCCCGAGCTGACTACACCTTC. Its protein is CASSSPRADYTF. The chain links TRBV9 to TRBJ1-2; D remains unclear. The CDR3 sequence is 12 residues long. The V and J ends lost 4 bases and 10 bases respectively, with 14 bases between them. Germline CDR1 and CDR2: SGDLS and YYNGEE.

The V call is TRBV29-1, the J call TRBJ1-5; 10 positions agree with TRBD1. V trimming: 5 bases; J trimming: 0 bases; junction bases outside the gene matches: 1. Germline loops: CDR1 SQVTM, CDR2 ANQGSEA. The CDR3 sequence is 14 residues long. CDR3 residues: CSVRTGGSNQPQHF. The CDR3 nucleotides read TGCAGCGTTAGGACAGGGGGTAGCAATCAGCCCCAGCATTTT.

J is TRBJ2-1 and V is TRBV5-6; D is possibly TRBD2 (5 bases). V lost 2 bases to trimming and J lost 1 base, with 10 bases between them. CDR3 length: 15 residues. CDR1 SGHDT and CDR2 YYEEEE come from the germline V gene. In DNA, the CDR3 is TGTGCCAGCAGCTTCCCCGGGGTTTCCTACAATGAGCAGTTCTTC. Translation: CASSFPGVSYNEQFF.

The chain links TRBV19 to TRBJ1-5, with D possibly matching TRBD1 (5 bases). Germline loops: CDR1 LNHDA, CDR2 SQIVND (reference sequence). This CDR3 comprises 14 residues. Trimming took 3 bases from V and 6 from J, leaving 12 bases between them. The CDR3 region is CASSIGQGGQPQHF. The CDR3 bases are TGTGCCAGTAGTATTGGCCAGGGAGGTCAGCCCCAGCATTTT.